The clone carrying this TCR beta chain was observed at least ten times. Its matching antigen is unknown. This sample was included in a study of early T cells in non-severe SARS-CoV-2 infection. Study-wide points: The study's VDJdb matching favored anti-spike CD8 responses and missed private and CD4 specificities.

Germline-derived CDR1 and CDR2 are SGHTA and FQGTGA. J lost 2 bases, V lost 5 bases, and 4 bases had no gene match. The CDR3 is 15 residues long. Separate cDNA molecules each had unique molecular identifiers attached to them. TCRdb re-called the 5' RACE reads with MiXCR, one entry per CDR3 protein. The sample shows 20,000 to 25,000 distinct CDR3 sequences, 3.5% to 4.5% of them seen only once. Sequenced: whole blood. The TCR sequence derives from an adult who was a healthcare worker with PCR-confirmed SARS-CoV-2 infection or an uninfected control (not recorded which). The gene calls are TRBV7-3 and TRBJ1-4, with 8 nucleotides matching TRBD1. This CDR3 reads CASSPTGGTNEKLFF. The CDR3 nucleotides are TGTGCCAGCAGCCCAACAGGGGGGACTAATGAAAAACTGTTTTTT.